These T cell receptor beta chains were read from a single sample in a study of shared clonotypes between healthy human individuals. The method was immunoSEQ multiplex PCR; TCRdb's version includes in-frame clones alone and lacks a portion of them. Of some 2.1 million clones in the sample, about 95% were seen once. Sequenced material: naive CD8+ T cells sorted from blood. The receptor set was obtained from a man younger than 35 in good health. The conserved cysteine and the conserved F or W are not part of the CDR3 here.

j_gene | v_gene | CDR3aa
TRBJ2-2 | TRBV28 | ASTVANTGELF
TRBJ2-3 | TRBV19 | ASSHLGGLGTDTQY
TRBJ1-1 | TRBV29-1 | SVVGDRRNTEAF
TRBJ2-7 | TRBV5-1 | ASSTGAYEQY
TRBJ1-5 | TRBV6-5 | ASHLGDTDQPQH
TRBJ1-6 | TRBV2 | ASSPYGTGGNNSPLH
TRBJ2-3 | TRBV13 | ASSLAGESGSPDTQY
TRBJ2-7 | TRBV19 | ASSIMGDEQY
TRBJ2-4 | TRBV4-2 | ASSQDKNIQY
TRBJ2-7 | TRBV4-1 | ASSHRLAEGYEQY
TRBJ2-7 | TRBV13 | ASSSRLAENPYEQY
TRBJ2-7 | TRBV7-2 | ASSLGLSGEQY
TRBJ2-7 | TRBV9 | ASSPHGSTYEQY
TRBJ1-4 | TRBV28 | ASRFGGSTNEKLF
TRBJ1-1 | TRBV28 | ASRSTGNTEAF
TRBJ2-5 | TRBV4-1 | ASSQGGETQY
TRBJ2-1 | TRBV11-2 | ASSDPLAGGNEQF
TRBJ2-2 | TRBV4-3 | ASSQEGPAGGPGELF
TRBJ2-7 | TRBV27 | ASSLGGFYEQY
TRBJ2-7 | TRBV19 | ASSILLGAGGTYEQY
TRBJ1-1 | TRBV7-8 | ASSLAYTLNTEAF
TRBJ1-1 | TRBV6-5 | ASSYFMNTEAF
TRBJ1-1 | TRBV7-9 | ASSLVTGDPEAF
TRBJ2-1 | TRBV5-4 | ASSAVSGYNEQF
TRBJ2-1 | TRBV7-6 | ASSPEASGGYNEQF
TRBJ2-5 | TRBV9 | ASSAPHGQETQY
TRBJ2-5 | TRBV19 | ASNPGQGIGETQY
TRBJ2-7 | TRBV9 | ASSVEGIYGEQY
TRBJ2-5 | TRBV29-1 | SAGIPDGEETQY
TRBJ1-1 | TRBV6-6 | ASKQGGTEAF
TRBJ2-7 | TRBV6-5 | ATYTYEQY
TRBJ2-1 | TRBV6-5 | ASSFDSLEQF
TRBJ2-1 | TRBV7-2 | ASSLEGPGSYNEQF
TRBJ2-1 | TRBV30 | AWRRENGDEQF
TRBJ1-1 | TRBV4-1 | ASSLTQGGNTEAF
TRBJ2-3 | TRBV30 | AWAETGVFDTQY
TRBJ2-7 | TRBV5-1 | ASSPGQGRSYEQY
TRBJ1-1 | TRBV6-1 | ASSDYGGVGTEAF
TRBJ2-7 | TRBV15 | ATSRDPTYEQY
TRBJ2-2 | TRBV2 | ASSEGLGVANTGELF
TRBJ1-6 | TRBV10-1 | ASSTAFQGAFASPLH
TRBJ2-7 | TRBV5-6 | ASSGGGSYEQY
TRBJ1-5 | TRBV4-1 | ASSQVGEGQPQH
TRBJ2-7 | TRBV2 | ASSPVDREVSYEQY
TRBJ2-1 | TRBV11-2 | ASSLGEPGSYNEQF
TRBJ1-6 | TRBV9 | ASSASGQGSSYNSPLH
TRBJ2-3 | TRBV11-2 | ASSLNRDTQY
TRBJ2-5 | TRBV15 | ATSRLTVGEETQY
TRBJ2-5 | TRBV9 | ASSGGGALQETQY
TRBJ2-5 | TRBV27 | ASSRAGGIQETQY
TRBJ1-5 | TRBV2 | ASLRDRESFQPQH
TRBJ2-3 | TRBV9 | ASSPGGGPDTQY
TRBJ2-3 | TRBV6-6 | ASSYQGDTQY